This T cell receptor (beta chain) is drawn from a study of chemoradiotherapy in HPV16-positive cancers. Overall study: Functional T-cell assays on two HPV16-positive patients' cells defined candidate HPV-specific clones and common TCR motifs.

This clone was detected a few times. Its antigen is not known. Sequencing was performed with immunoSEQ multiplex PCR; in TCRdb, only in-frame clones are kept and a portion is missing. The sample gives 25,000 to 40,000 clones, approximately 86% of which show up once; under 2.5% is in the top ten. The study, taken as a whole, reports: In HPV16-positive patients, HPV-responsive T-cell expansion tracked better recurrence-free survival. HPV-specific T cells were functionally defined from only a couple of HPV16-positive patients.

CDR1 and CDR2 (germline): MNHEY, SVGAGI. The germline V and J ends were trimmed by 5 bases and 0 bases, with 10 bases remaining between them. This CDR3 is 14 amino acids long. J is TRBJ1-1 and V is TRBV6-5; D gene unclear. The receptor was derived from a human donor with HPV-associated anogenital cancer. Sequenced here: blood, sampled from a patient who underwent chemoradiotherapy. CDR3 coding DNA: TGTGCCAGCAGTCGCCGTACCATGAACACTGAAGCTTTCTTT. Amino acid sequence: CASSRRTMNTEAFF.